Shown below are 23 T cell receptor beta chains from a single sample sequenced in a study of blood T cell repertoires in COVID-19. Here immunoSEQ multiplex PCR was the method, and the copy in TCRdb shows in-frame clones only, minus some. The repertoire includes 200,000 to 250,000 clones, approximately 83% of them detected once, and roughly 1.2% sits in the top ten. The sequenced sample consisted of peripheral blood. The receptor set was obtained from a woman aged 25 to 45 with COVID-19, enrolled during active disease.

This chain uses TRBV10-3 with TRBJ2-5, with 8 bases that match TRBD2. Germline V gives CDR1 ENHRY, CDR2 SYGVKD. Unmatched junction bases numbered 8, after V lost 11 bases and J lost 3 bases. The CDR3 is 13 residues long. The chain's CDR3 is CASGREVEETQYF. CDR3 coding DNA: TGTGCCTCAGGGCGGGAGGTAGAAGAGACCCAGTACTTC.

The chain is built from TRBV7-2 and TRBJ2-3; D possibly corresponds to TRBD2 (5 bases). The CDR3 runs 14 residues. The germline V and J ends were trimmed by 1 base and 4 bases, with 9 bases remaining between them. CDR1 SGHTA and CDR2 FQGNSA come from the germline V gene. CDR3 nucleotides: TGTGCCAGCAGCTTAGTTCCCGGGGCAGATACGCAGTATTTT. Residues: CASSLVPGADTQYF.

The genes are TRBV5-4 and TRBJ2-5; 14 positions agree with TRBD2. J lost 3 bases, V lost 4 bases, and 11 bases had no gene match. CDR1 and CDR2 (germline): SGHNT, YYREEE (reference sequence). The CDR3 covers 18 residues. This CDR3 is CASSPDRTSGRPKETQYF. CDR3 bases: TGTGCCAGCAGCCCGGATAGGACTAGCGGGAGGCCAAAAGAGACCCAGTACTTC.

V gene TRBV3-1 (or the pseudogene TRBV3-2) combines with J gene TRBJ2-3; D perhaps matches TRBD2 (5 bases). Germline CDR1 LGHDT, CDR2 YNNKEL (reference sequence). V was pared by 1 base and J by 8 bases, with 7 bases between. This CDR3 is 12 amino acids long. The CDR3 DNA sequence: TGTGCCAGCAGCCAAGGCGAGGGTACGCAGTATTTT. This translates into CASSQGEGTQYF.

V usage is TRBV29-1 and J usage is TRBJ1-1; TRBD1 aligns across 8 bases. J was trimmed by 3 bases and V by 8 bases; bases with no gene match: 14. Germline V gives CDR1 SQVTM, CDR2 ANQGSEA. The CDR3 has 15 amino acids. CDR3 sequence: CSFGGPGQAYTEAFF. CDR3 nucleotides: TGCAGCTTTGGGGGACCGGGACAGGCGTACACTGAAGCTTTCTTT.

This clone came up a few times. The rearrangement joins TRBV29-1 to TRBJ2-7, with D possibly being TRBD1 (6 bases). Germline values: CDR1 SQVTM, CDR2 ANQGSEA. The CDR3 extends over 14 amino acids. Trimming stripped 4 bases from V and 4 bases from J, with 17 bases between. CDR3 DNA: TGCAGCGTTGGTCTTTCCCTGGGGGCTTACGAGCAGTACTTC. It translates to CSVGLSLGAYEQYF.

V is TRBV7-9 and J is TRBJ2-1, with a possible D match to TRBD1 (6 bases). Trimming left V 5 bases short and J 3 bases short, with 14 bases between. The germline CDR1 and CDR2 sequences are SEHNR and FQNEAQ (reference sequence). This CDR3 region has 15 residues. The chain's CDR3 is CASSPDRGFYNEQFF. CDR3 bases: TGTGCCAGCAGCCCCGATAGGGGGTTCTACAATGAGCAGTTCTTC.

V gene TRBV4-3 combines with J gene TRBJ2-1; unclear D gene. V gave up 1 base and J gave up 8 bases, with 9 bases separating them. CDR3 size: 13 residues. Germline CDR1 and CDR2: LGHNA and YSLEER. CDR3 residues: CASSQASSDEQFF. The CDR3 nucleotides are TGCGCCAGCAGCCAAGCCAGTTCCGATGAGCAGTTCTTC.

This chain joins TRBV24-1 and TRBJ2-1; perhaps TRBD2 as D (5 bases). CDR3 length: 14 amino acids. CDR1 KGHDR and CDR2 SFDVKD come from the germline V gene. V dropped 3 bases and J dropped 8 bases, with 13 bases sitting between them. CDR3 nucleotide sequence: TGTGCCACCAGTGATGTAGATAGCGTAGATGAGCAGTTCTTC. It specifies CATSDVDSVDEQFF.

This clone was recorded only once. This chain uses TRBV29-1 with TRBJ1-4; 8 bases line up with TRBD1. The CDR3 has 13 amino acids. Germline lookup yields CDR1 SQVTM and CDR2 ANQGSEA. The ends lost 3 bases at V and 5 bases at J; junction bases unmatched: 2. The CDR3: CSVDPGGNEKLFF. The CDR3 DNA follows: TGCAGCGTTGATCCAGGGGGCAATGAAAAACTGTTTTTT.

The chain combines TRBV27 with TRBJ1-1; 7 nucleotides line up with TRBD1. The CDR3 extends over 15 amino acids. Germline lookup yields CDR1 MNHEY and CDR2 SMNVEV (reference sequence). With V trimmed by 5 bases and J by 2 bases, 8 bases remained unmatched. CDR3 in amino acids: CASSPPGQLNTEAFF. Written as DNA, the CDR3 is TGTGCCAGCAGTCCACCGGGACAGTTAAACACTGAAGCTTTCTTT.

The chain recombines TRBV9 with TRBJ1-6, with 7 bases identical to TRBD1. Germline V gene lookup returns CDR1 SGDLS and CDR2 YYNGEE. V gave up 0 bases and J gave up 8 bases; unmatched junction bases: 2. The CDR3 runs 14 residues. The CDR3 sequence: CASSVATGDSPLHF. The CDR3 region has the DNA TGTGCCAGCAGCGTAGCAACAGGGGATTCACCCCTCCACTTT.

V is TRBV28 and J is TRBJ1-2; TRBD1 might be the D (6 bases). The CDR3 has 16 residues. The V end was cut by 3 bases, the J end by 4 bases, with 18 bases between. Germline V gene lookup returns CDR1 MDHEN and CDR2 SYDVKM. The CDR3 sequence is CASSFFPGDAGYGYTF. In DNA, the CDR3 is TGTGCCAGCAGTTTTTTCCCAGGGGACGCGGGCTATGGCTACACCTTC.

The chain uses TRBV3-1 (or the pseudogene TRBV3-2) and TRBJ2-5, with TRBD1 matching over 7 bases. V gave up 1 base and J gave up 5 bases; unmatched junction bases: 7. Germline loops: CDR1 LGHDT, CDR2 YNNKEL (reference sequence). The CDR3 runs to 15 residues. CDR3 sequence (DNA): TGTGCCAGCAGCCAAGTTTCGACAGGGAAGGAGACCCAGTACTTC. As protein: CASSQVSTGKETQYF.

The CDR3 DNA sequence: TGTGCCACCAGTGAGGGCAGGGGGGTAGCAGATACGCAGTATTTT. Translating gives CATSEGRGVADTQYF. V gene TRBV24-1 combines with J gene TRBJ2-3; D is possibly TRBD1 (7 bases). With 4 bases removed from V and 4 bases from J, the gap between germline ends came to 14 bases. Germline CDR1 and CDR2: KGHDR and SFDVKD. The CDR3 has 15 residues.

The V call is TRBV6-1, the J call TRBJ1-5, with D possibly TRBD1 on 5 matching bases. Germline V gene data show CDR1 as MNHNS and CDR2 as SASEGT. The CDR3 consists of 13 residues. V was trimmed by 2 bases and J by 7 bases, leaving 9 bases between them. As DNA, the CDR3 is TGTGCCAGCAGTGAACTAAGGGGCCAGCCCCAGCATTTT. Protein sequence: CASSELRGQPQHF.

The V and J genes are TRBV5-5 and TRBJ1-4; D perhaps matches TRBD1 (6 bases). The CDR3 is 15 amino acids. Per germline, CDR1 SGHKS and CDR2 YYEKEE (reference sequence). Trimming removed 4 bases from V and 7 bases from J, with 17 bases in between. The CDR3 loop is CASSPSQGVFEKLFF. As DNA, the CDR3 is TGTGCCAGCAGCCCTTCACAGGGAGTATTTGAAAAACTGTTTTTT.

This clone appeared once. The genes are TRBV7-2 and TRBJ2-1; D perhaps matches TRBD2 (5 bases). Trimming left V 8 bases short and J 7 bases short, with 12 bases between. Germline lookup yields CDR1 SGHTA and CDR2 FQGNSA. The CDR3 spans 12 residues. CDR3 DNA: TGTGCCAGCGGTTGGACTCTGAATGAGCAGTTCTTC. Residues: CASGWTLNEQFF.

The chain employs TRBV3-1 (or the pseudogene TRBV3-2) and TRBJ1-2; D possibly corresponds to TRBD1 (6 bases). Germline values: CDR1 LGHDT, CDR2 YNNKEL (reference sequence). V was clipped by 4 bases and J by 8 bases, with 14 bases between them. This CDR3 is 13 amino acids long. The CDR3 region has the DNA TGTGCCAGCAGCCTCCCCGGGACATCCGGCTACACCTTC. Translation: CASSLPGTSGYTF.

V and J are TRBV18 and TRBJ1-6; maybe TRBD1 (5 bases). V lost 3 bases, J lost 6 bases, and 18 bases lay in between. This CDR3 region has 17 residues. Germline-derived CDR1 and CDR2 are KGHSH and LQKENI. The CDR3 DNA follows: TGTGCCAGCTCACCCCTTACTCCCGGGGGTACTAATTCACCCCTCCACTTT. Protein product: CASSPLTPGGTNSPLHF.

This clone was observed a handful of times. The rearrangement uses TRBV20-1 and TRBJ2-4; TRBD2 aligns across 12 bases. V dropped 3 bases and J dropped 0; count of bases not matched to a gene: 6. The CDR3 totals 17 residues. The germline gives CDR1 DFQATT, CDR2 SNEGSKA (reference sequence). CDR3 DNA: TGCAGTGCTAGTCTAGCGGGGGGGAGTTTAGCCAAAAACATTCAGTACTTC. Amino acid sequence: CSASLAGGSLAKNIQYF.

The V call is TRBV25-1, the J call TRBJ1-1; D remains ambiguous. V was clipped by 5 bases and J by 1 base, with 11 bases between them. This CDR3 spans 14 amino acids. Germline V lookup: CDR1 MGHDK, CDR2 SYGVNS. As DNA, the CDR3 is TGTGCCAGCAGTAAGTCGGGATCGAACACTGAAGCTTTCTTT. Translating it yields CASSKSGSNTEAFF. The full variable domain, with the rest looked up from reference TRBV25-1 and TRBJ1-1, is EADIYQTPRYLVIGTGKKITLECSQTMGHDKMYWYQQDPGMELHLIHYSYGVNSTEKGDLSSESTVSRIRTEHFPLTLESARPSHTSQYLCASSKSGSNTEAFFGQGTRLTVV.

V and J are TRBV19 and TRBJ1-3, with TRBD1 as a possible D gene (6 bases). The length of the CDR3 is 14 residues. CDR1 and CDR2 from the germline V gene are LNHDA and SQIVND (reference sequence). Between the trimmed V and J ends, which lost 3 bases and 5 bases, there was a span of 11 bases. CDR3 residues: CASSMGATRNTIYF. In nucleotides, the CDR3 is TGTGCCAGTAGTATGGGGGCAACCAGAAACACCATATATTTT.